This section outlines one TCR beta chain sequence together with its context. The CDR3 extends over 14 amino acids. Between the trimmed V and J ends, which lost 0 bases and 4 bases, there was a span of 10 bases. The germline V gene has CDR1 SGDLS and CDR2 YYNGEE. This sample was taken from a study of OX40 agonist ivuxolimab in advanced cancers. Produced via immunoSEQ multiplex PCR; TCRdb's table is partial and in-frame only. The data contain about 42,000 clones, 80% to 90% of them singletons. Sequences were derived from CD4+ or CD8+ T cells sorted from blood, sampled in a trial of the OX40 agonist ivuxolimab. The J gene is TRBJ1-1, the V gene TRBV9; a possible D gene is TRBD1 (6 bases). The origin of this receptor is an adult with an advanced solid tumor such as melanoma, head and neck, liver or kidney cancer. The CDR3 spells CASSVAQGGTEAFF. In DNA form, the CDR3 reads TGTGCCAGCAGCGTAGCCCAAGGGGGCACTGAAGCTTTCTTT.